In its sample, the clone carrying this T cell receptor (beta chain) was seen a few times. This CDR3 contains 15 residues. Germline assignment: CDR1 SGHVS and CDR2 FQNEAQ. V shed 4 bases and J shed 5 bases, with 16 bases lying between them. Primers used in a second PCR of roughly 6 to 12 cycles were a sample-barcoded 5' primer and a J-beta primer mix. TCRdb itself ran the 5' RACE reads through MiXCR, one entry per CDR3 protein. The sample carries 1.8 million or so distinct CDR3 sequences, approximately 39% recorded once. The data derive from a study of blood T cells in healthy people across ages. The TCR originated in a human donor in good health. The chain has TRBV7-8 and TRBJ2-3, with D possibly being TRBD1 (7 bases). The sample taken for sequencing was blood. CDR3 bases: TGTGCCAGCAGCTGGGGGGCAGGGGGTGAAGATACGCAGTATTTT. Its translation: CASSWGAGGEDTQYF. Looking up the rest from reference TRBV7-8 and TRBJ2-3 gives the full variable domain: GAGVSQSPRYKVAKRGQDVALRCDPISGHVSLFWYQQALGQGPEFLTYFQNEAQLDKSGLPSDRFFAERPEGSVSTLKIQRTQQEDSAVYLCASSWGAGGEDTQYFGPGTRLTVL.